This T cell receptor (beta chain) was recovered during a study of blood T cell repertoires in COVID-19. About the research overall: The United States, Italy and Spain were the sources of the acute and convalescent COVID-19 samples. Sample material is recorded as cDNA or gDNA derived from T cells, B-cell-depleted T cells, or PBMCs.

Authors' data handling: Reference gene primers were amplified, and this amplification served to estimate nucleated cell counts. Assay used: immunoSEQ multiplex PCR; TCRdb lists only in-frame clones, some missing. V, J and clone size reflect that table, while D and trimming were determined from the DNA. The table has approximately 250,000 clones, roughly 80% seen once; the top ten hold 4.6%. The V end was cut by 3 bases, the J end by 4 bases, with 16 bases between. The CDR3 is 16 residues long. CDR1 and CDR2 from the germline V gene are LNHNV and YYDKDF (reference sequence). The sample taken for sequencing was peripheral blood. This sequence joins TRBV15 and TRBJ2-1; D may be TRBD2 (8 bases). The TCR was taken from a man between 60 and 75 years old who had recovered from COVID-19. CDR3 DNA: TGTGCCACCAGCAGCAGGGGGGCTAGCGGGTACAATGAGCAGTTCTTC. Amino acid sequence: CATSSRGASGYNEQFF.